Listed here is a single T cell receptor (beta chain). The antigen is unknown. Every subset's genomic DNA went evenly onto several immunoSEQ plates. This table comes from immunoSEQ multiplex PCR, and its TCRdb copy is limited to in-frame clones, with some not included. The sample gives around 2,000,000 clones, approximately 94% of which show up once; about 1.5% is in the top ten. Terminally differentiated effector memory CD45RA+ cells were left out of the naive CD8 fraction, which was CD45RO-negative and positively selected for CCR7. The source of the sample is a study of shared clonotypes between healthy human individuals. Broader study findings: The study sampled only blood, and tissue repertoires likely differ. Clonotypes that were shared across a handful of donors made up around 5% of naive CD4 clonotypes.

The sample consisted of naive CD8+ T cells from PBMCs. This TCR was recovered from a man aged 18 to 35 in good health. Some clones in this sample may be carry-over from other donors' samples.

CDR3 DNA: TGTGCCAGCAGCTCATCGAGGATCGGGGCCTACGAGCAGTACTTC. This codes for CASSSSRIGAYEQYF. The chain couples TRBV7-2 to TRBJ2-7, with D possibly being TRBD2 (5 bases). V shed 4 bases and J shed 2 bases, with 15 bases lying between them. Germline assignment: CDR1 SGHTA and CDR2 FQGNSA. This CDR3 comprises 15 residues.